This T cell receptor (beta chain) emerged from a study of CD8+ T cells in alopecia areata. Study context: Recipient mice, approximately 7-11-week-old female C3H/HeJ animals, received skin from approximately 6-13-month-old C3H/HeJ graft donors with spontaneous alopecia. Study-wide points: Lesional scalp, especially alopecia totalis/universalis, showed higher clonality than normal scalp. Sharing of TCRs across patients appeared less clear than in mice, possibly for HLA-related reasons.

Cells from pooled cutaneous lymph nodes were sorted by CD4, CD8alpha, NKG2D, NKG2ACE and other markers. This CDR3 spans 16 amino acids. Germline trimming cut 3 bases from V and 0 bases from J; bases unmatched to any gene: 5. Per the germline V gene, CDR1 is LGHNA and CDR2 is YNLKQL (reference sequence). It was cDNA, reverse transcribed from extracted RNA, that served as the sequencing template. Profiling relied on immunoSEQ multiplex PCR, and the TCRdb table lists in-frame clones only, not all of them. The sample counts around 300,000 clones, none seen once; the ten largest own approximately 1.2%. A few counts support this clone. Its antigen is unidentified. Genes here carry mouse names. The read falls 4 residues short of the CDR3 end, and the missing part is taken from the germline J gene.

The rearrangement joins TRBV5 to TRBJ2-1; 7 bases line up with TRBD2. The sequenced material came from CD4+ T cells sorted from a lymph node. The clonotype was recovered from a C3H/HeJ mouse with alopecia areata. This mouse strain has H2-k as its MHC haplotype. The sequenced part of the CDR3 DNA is TGTGCCAGCAGCCATCCGACTGGGTATAACTATGCT. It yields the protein CASSHPTGYNYA. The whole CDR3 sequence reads CASSHPTGYNYAEQFF.